One and the same sample provided the 27 T cell receptor beta chains below, sequenced in a study of shared clonotypes between healthy human individuals. The method was immunoSEQ multiplex PCR; TCRdb's version includes in-frame clones alone and lacks a portion of them. This sample has about 1.5 million clones, with nearly 99% found just once. The sequenced sample consisted of naive CD4+ T cells sorted from blood. The subset was: CD45RA+ positively selected. The receptors were sampled from a man aged 30-40 years in good health.

This rearrangement joins TRBV10-2 to TRBJ2-1, with D perhaps TRBD1 or TRBD2 (6 bases each). Germline V gene sequence: CDR1 WSHSY, CDR2 SAAADI. This CDR3 contains 11 residues. The V gene lost 7 bases and the J gene lost 10 bases, with 11 bases spanning the gap. The CDR3 loop is CASTTGGEQFF. For the CDR3, the DNA is TGCGCCAGCACGACAGGAGGGGAGCAGTTCTTC.

V and J are TRBV19 and TRBJ2-3, with TRBD1 matching 10 bases. V shed 6 bases, J shed 6 bases, and the junction held 12 bases outside the gene matches. Per the germline V gene, CDR1 is LNHDA and CDR2 is SQIVND (reference sequence). This CDR3 has 16 amino acids. CDR3 sequence (DNA): TGTGCCAGTAGCCAAGAGAGGACAGGGGGAAGGGATACGCAGTATTTT. Translating it yields CASSQERTGGRDTQYF.

With regard to this clone: The same CDR3 can be traced to other DNA sequences in this sample. The chain carries TRBV20-1 and TRBJ2-1; D gene ambiguous. The CDR3 runs to 11 residues. V was cut by 3 bases and J by 6 bases, with 6 bases left in between. CDR1 DFQATT and CDR2 SNEGSKA come from the germline V gene (reference sequence). CDR3 nucleotide sequence: TGCAGTGCTAGGGCTCGCAATGAGCAGTTCTTC. Translated: CSARARNEQFF.

This clone was detected once. This chain joins TRBV11-3 and TRBJ2-1; the D gene is possibly TRBD2 (6 bases). The CDR3 runs to 16 residues. CDR1 is SGHNT and CDR2 is YENEEA in the germline V gene. V lost 1 base to trimming and J lost 8 bases, with 18 bases between them. The CDR3 is CASSLGDWWESDEQFF. CDR3 nucleotides: TGTGCCAGCAGCTTAGGGGACTGGTGGGAGAGCGATGAGCAGTTCTTC. Using reference TRBV11-3 and TRBJ2-1 for the parts outside the CDR3, the full variable domain is EAGVVQSPRYKIIEKKQPVAFWCNPISGHNTLYWYLQNLGQGPELLIRYENEEAVDDSQLPKDRFSAERLKGVDSTLKIQPAELGDSAVYLCASSLGDWWESDEQFFGPGTRLTVL.

The rearrangement links TRBV13 to TRBJ2-7; D is unclear. The V gene's germline CDR1 is PRHDT and CDR2 FYEKMQ (reference sequence). V lost 0 bases, J lost 3 bases, and 9 bases lay in between. This CDR3 comprises 14 residues. Written as DNA, the CDR3 is TGTGCCAGCAGCTTAGGACAGCTGAACTACGAGCAGTACTTC. Translated, it gives CASSLGQLNYEQYF.

The chain has TRBV28 and TRBJ2-7; the D is unclear. Trimming shortened V by 4 bases and J by 7 bases, and 11 bases separated the two germline ends. Per the germline V gene, CDR1 is MDHEN and CDR2 is SYDVKM. CDR3 length equals 12 residues. The CDR3 DNA reads as TGTGCCAGCAGTTCTTCTCCCAGAGAGCAGTACTTC. It codes for CASSSSPREQYF.

This clone has only a few counts. Other DNA sequences in this sample translate to the same CDR3. The chain joins TRBV5-1 to TRBJ2-5; D remains ambiguous. Trimming removed 1 base at V and 5 bases at J, with 3 bases between. Germline values: CDR1 SGHRS, CDR2 YFSETQ. This CDR3 is built from 11 residues. In DNA, the CDR3 is TGCGCCAGCAGCTTGTACGAGACCCAGTACTTC. It encodes CASSLYETQYF.

V gene TRBV18 combines with J gene TRBJ1-6, with TRBD1 identical over 7 bases. Germline loops: CDR1 KGHSH, CDR2 LQKENI. This CDR3 comprises 17 residues. V was clipped by 3 bases and J by 4 bases; unmatched bases: 9. CDR3 nucleotides: TGTGCCAGCTCACCTCGACAGGGCACGGGGTATAATTCACCCCTCCACTTT. Amino acids: CASSPRQGTGYNSPLHF.

The CDR3 sequence is CASSLTTGPHGRYNEQFF. In nucleotides, the CDR3 is TGTGCCAGCAGCTTGACGACAGGGCCACACGGCCGATACAATGAGCAGTTCTTC. The chain recombines TRBV7-7 with TRBJ2-1; 7 positions match TRBD1. Germline values: CDR1 SSHAT, CDR2 FNYEAQ (reference sequence). The CDR3 length is 18 residues. Unmatched junction bases numbered 15, after V lost 3 bases and J lost 4 bases.

The chain uses TRBV4-3 and TRBJ2-7; TRBD1 is a possible D gene (6 bases). This CDR3 spans 14 amino acids. The V gene lost 2 bases and the J gene lost 6 bases, with 14 bases spanning the gap. Germline V gene lookup returns CDR1 LGHNA and CDR2 YSLEER. For the CDR3, the DNA is TGCGCCAGCAGCCAAACCAGGGTAGGGGGCGAGCAGTACTTC. This gives the protein CASSQTRVGGEQYF.

Notes on this clone: Other DNA sequences in this sample translate to the same CDR3. CDR3 sequence: CASSPPLETQYF. DNA for the CDR3: TGTGCCAGCTCACCACCGCTCGAGACCCAGTACTTC. V is TRBV18 and J is TRBJ2-5; no clear D. Trimming shortened V by 0 bases and J by 5 bases, and 4 bases separated the two germline ends. Germline CDR1 is KGHSH and CDR2 is LQKENI. The CDR3 spans 12 residues.

The CDR3 loop is CASSPGTRFNNEQFF. Written as DNA, the CDR3 is TGTGCCAGCAGCCCCGGGACTAGATTTAACAATGAGCAGTTCTTC. The V call is TRBV6-5, the J call TRBJ2-1; 8 nucleotides match TRBD2. CDR3 size: 15 residues. Losses at the gene ends were 6 bases for V and 5 bases for J; bases not matched to a gene: 9. Germline CDR1 MNHEY, CDR2 SVGAGI.

The chain has TRBV9 and TRBJ2-7; 9 bases agree with TRBD1. Germline CDR1 is SGDLS and CDR2 is YYNGEE. With 6 bases clipped from V and 1 base from J, the junction kept 5 bases outside the gene matches. The CDR3 sequence is 14 residues long. CDR3 nucleotides: TGTGCCAGCACCCCCGGGACAGGGTCCTACGAGCAGTACTTC. Residues: CASTPGTGSYEQYF.

CDR3 DNA: TGCGCCAGCAGCTTGATGACTTGGGGGGATACGCAGTATTTT. Residues: CASSLMTWGDTQYF. This chain links TRBV5-1 with TRBJ2-3; either TRBD1 or TRBD2 may fit D (5 bases each). CDR3 length: 14 residues. The germline V gene encodes CDR1 SGHRS and CDR2 YFSETQ. V gave up 1 base and J gave up 6 bases, with 12 bases separating them.

The V and J genes are TRBV11-2 and TRBJ2-1, with D possibly matching TRBD1 (6 bases). V was clipped by 4 bases and J by 0 bases, with 10 bases between them. The CDR3 length is 15 residues. Germline CDR1 reads SGHAT; CDR2 reads FQNNGV. CDR3 amino acids: CASSSGQTSYNEQFF. DNA for the CDR3: TGTGCCAGCAGCTCGGGACAAACCTCCTACAATGAGCAGTTCTTC.

The rearrangement links TRBV5-6 to TRBJ2-2, with 13 bases identical to TRBD2. After removal of 4 bases from V and 10 bases from J, the junction contained 13 bases not matched to a gene. Germline V gene lookup returns CDR1 SGHDT and CDR2 YYEEEE. This CDR3 comprises 17 residues. CDR3 bases: TGTGCCAGCAGCAAGTTGGGACTAGCGGGGCATTTAGAGGAGCTGTTTTTT. Amino acids: CASSKLGLAGHLEELFF.

The CDR3 DNA sequence: TGTGCCAGCAACCTAGCGGGAGGAGGCACAGATACGCAGTATTTT. This encodes CASNLAGGGTDTQYF. The chain carries TRBV6-5 and TRBJ2-3; 11 bases are shared with TRBD2. From germline, CDR1 is MNHEY and CDR2 SVGAGI. CDR3 length: 15 residues. The trim removed 7 bases at V and 1 base at J, leaving 4 bases unmatched.

The CDR3: CASSLPAGYYNEQFF. In DNA form, the CDR3 reads TGTGCCAGCAGCTTACCCGCGGGTTACTACAATGAGCAGTTCTTC. The chain carries TRBV7-2 and TRBJ2-1; perhaps TRBD2 as D (5 bases). V lost 2 bases, J lost 3 bases, and 11 bases lay in between. The CDR3 has 15 residues. Germline V lookup: CDR1 SGHTA, CDR2 FQGNSA.

V is TRBV5-1 and J is TRBJ2-1; 12 bases are a match to TRBD2. CDR1 and CDR2 from the germline V gene are SGHRS and YFSETQ. CDR3 size: 15 residues. The ends lost 2 bases at V and 6 bases at J; junction bases unmatched: 3. CDR3 loop: CASSLLAGGINEQFF. The DNA of the CDR3 is TGCGCCAGCAGCTTACTAGCGGGAGGCATCAATGAGCAGTTCTTC.

The CDR3 sequence is CASSERPSSYNEQFF. DNA of the CDR3: TGTGCCAGCAGTGAACGTCCGAGCTCCTACAATGAGCAGTTCTTC. The rearrangement links TRBV6-1 to TRBJ2-1; D is uncertain. The CDR3 sequence is 15 residues long. The germline V gene has CDR1 MNHNS and CDR2 SASEGT. Trimming stripped 2 bases from V and 0 bases from J, with 8 bases between.

The V and J genes are TRBV7-8 and TRBJ2-2; D is undetermined. This CDR3 contains 13 residues. CDR1 is SGHVS and CDR2 is FQNEAQ in the germline V gene. V was trimmed by 2 bases and J by 7 bases, leaving 8 bases between them. As DNA, the CDR3 is TGTGCCAGCAGCTTAAACATAGACGGGGAGCTGTTTTTT. Protein product: CASSLNIDGELFF.

The chain joins TRBV28 to TRBJ2-7; tentatively, D is TRBD1 (6 bases). Trimming cost V 5 bases and J 0 bases, with 14 bases left between them. This CDR3 region has 15 residues. Germline lookup yields CDR1 MDHEN and CDR2 SYDVKM. CDR3 loop: CASSPQGPSSYEQYF. As DNA, the CDR3 is TGTGCCAGCAGTCCCCAGGGGCCTTCCTCCTACGAGCAGTACTTC.

This chain links TRBV6-6 with TRBJ1-1; D is unresolved. Trimming cost V 2 bases and J 5 bases, with 15 bases left between them. CDR1 and CDR2 (germline): MNHNY, SVGAGI (reference sequence). This CDR3 spans 15 amino acids. The CDR3 reads CASSYGKAMGTEAFF. The DNA for the CDR3 is TGTGCCAGCAGTTACGGAAAGGCCATGGGGACTGAAGCTTTCTTT.

This clone has just one count. The rearrangement uses TRBV19 and TRBJ2-5; possible D gene TRBD1, 5 bases. CDR3 length equals 15 residues. Germline assignment: CDR1 LNHDA and CDR2 SQIVND (reference sequence). V was cut by 3 bases and J by 4 bases, with 15 bases left in between. The CDR3 sequence is CASSILEWGRETQYF. The CDR3 nucleotides are TGTGCCAGTAGTATTTTAGAGTGGGGCAGAGAGACCCAGTACTTC.

This clone was seen only a few times. V is TRBV19 and J is TRBJ2-7; TRBD1 or TRBD2 may be the D gene (6 bases each). This CDR3 has 14 amino acids. Germline CDR1 is LNHDA and CDR2 is SQIVND (reference sequence). Trimming stripped 8 bases from V and 2 bases from J, with 16 bases between. The CDR3 DNA is TGTGCCAGTCGGAGGGCAGGGACAACCTACGAGCAGTACTTC. It encodes CASRRAGTTYEQYF.

CDR3 bases: TGTGCCAGCAGGGCCACAGGGGCGGAAAAACTGTTTTTT. Translating gives CASRATGAEKLFF. The chain couples TRBV7-2 to TRBJ1-4; 7 bases align to TRBD1. The CDR3 spans 13 residues. Germline CDR1 reads SGHTA; CDR2 reads FQGNSA. V was clipped by 6 bases and J by 8 bases; unmatched bases: 6. Full variable domain (missing parts from reference TRBV7-2 and TRBJ1-4): GAGVSQSPSNKVTEKGKDVELRCDPISGHTALYWYRQSLGQGLEFLIYFQGNSAPDKSGLPSDRFSAERTGGSVSTLTIQRTQQEDSAVYLCASRATGAEKLFFGSGTQLSVL.

The rearrangement uses TRBV11-2 and TRBJ2-5; 7 positions match TRBD2. V was clipped by 5 bases and J by 2 bases; unmatched bases: 5. The CDR3 spans 14 residues. Germline V gene lookup returns CDR1 SGHAT and CDR2 FQNNGV. CDR3 in amino acids: CASSVTSPQETQYF. For the CDR3, the DNA is TGTGCCAGCAGCGTGACTAGCCCACAAGAGACCCAGTACTTC.